This T cell receptor (beta chain) was recovered during a study of T cell responses to AZD1222 COVID-19 vaccine. Per the germline V gene, CDR1 is SGHRS and CDR2 is YFSETQ. Trimming left V 7 bases short and J 6 bases short, with 15 bases between. The CDR3 runs to 13 residues. Sequencing used immunoSEQ multiplex PCR; TCRdb keeps in-frame clones, though not all of them. In the table there are about 150,000 clones, around nine tenths of which are singletons. This clone occurred once. The chain combines TRBV5-1 with TRBJ2-3; D remains unclear. Material: peripheral blood, obtained on day 0 of AZD1222 vaccination. The clonotype was recovered from an adult in good health. CDR3 loop: CASGAWGSDTQYF. The CDR3 nucleotides are TGCGCCAGCGGTGCCTGGGGTTCGGATACGCAGTATTTT.